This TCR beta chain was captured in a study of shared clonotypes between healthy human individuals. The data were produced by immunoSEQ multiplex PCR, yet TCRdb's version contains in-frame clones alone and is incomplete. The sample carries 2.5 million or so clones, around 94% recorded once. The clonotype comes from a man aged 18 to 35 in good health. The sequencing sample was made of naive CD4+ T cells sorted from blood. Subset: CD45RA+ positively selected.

DNA of the CDR3: TGTGCCAGCAGCCCTCCCGGGACTAGCGGGGTAGAGACCCAGTACTTC. Amino acid sequence: CASSPPGTSGVETQYF. This chain connects TRBV11-2 to TRBJ2-5, with TRBD2 identical over 13 bases. This CDR3 spans 16 amino acids. Germline CDR1 is SGHAT and CDR2 is FQNNGV. With 5 bases clipped from V and 4 bases from J, the junction kept 7 bases outside the gene matches.